These 12 T cell receptor beta chains originate from one sample sequenced in a study of shared clonotypes between healthy human individuals. This table comes from immunoSEQ multiplex PCR, and its TCRdb copy is limited to in-frame clones, with some not included. The sample contains more than 2,000,000 clones, around nine tenths of which appear only once. The material sequenced was naive CD4+ T cells sorted from blood. The subset was: CD45RA+ positively selected. The receptors were sampled from a man aged 18-30 years in good health.

J is TRBJ2-7 and V is TRBV6-6, with D perhaps matching TRBD1 (6 bases). The CDR3 sequence is 16 residues long. Germline V gene sequence: CDR1 MNHNY, CDR2 SVGAGI (reference sequence). V was clipped by 5 bases and J by 3 bases, with 20 bases between them. Here the CDR3 DNA reads TGTGCCAGCAGTCCCTTACCACAGGGTACCGACTACGAGCAGTACTTC. This codes for CASSPLPQGTDYEQYF.

The chain links TRBV9 to TRBJ2-7; D perhaps matches TRBD1 (6 bases). Germline values: CDR1 SGDLS, CDR2 YYNGEE. The CDR3 has 16 residues. V lost 1 base to trimming and J lost 3 bases, with 17 bases between them. The CDR3, as DNA: TGTGCCAGCAGCGTATCAGGGGCGAGCCGAAACTACGAGCAGTACTTC. Amino acid sequence: CASSVSGASRNYEQYF.

The V call is TRBV27, the J call TRBJ2-2; a weak D match, TRBD2 (6 bases). Germline CDR1 reads MNHEY; CDR2 reads SMNVEV (reference sequence). Trimming took off 5 bases at V and 12 bases at J, with 22 bases between the two ends. The CDR3 length is 15 residues. CDR3 amino acids: CASSRPRETPGKLFF. Here the CDR3 DNA reads TGTGCCAGCAGTCGACCCCGGGAGACACCGGGGAAGCTGTTTTTT.

The V gene is TRBV5-1, the J gene TRBJ2-3, with TRBD2 matching 12 bases. The germline V gene has CDR1 SGHRS and CDR2 YFSETQ. After removal of 7 bases from V and 5 bases from J, the junction contained 5 bases not matched to a gene. The CDR3 extends over 14 amino acids. CDR3 residues: CASRRTSGIDTQYF. CDR3 DNA sequence: TGCGCCAGCCGCCGGACTAGCGGGATAGATACGCAGTATTTT.

The chain couples TRBV19 to TRBJ1-3; D remains ambiguous. Germline-derived CDR1 and CDR2 are LNHDA and SQIVND (reference sequence). There are 14 residues in the CDR3. The germline V and J ends were trimmed by 5 bases and 0 bases, with 8 bases remaining between them. Here the CDR3 reads CASSPIGSGNTIYF. The CDR3 DNA follows: TGTGCCAGTAGTCCGATAGGCTCTGGAAACACCATATATTTT.

The chain's CDR3 is CASSPTAGNSPLHF. As DNA, the CDR3 is TGTGCCAGCAGCCCTACGGCGGGGAATTCACCCCTCCACTTT. The chain joins TRBV7-2 to TRBJ1-6; no definite D call. The germline V and J ends were trimmed by 5 bases and 7 bases, with 12 bases remaining between them. The germline V gene has CDR1 SGHTA and CDR2 FQGNSA. CDR3 size: 14 residues.

The chain is built from TRBV5-1 and TRBJ2-5; 7 positions match TRBD1. V shed 3 bases, J shed 5 bases, and the junction held 10 bases outside the gene matches. Germline V CDR1 and CDR2: SGHRS, YFSETQ. CDR3 size: 15 residues. The CDR3 reads CASSSFRGIEETQYF. As DNA, the CDR3 is TGCGCCAGCAGCTCCTTCAGGGGGATTGAGGAGACCCAGTACTTC.

The chain couples TRBV30 to TRBJ2-7; tentatively, D is TRBD2 (6 bases). Germline V lookup: CDR1 GTSNPN, CDR2 SVGIG (reference sequence). The CDR3 covers 16 residues. Trimming removed 1 base at V and 0 bases at J, with 16 bases between. The CDR3 DNA reads TGTGCCTGGAGTGCACCGGGACTGCCCCCCTCCTACGAGCAGTACTTC. It translates to CAWSAPGLPPSYEQYF.

V and J are TRBV5-8 and TRBJ1-6; D is undetermined. The V end was cut by 1 base, the J end by 6 bases, with 11 bases between. Germline CDR1 is SGHTS and CDR2 is YDEGEE. This CDR3 is built from 15 residues. CDR3 DNA sequence: TGTGCCAGCAGCTTGTCCGGGTTTGGTAATTCACCCCTCCACTTT. Protein sequence: CASSLSGFGNSPLHF.

V usage is TRBV2 and J usage is TRBJ2-5, with TRBD2 identical over 7 bases. This CDR3 contains 13 residues. Unmatched junction bases numbered 6, after V lost 6 bases and J lost 5 bases. CDR1 and CDR2 (germline): SNHLY, FYNNEI. For the CDR3, the DNA is TGTGCCAGCAGCCAGCGGGAATCCGAGACCCAGTACTTC. It is translated as CASSQRESETQYF.

V usage is TRBV6-1 and J usage is TRBJ2-5, with D possibly matching TRBD1 (5 bases). CDR3 size: 13 residues. Trimming removed 8 bases at V and 2 bases at J, with 12 bases between. The germline V gene has CDR1 MNHNS and CDR2 SASEGT. The CDR3 spells CASSFSGQETQYF. Written as DNA, the CDR3 is TGTGCCAGCTCTTTTTCAGGGCAAGAGACCCAGTACTTC.

The chain employs TRBV7-2 and TRBJ2-1, with D maybe TRBD2 (6 bases). Germline V gene lookup returns CDR1 SGHTA and CDR2 FQGNSA. Trimming pared 1 base from V and 5 bases from J, leaving 15 bases between. This CDR3 is 16 amino acids long. The CDR3 here is CASSLGAGLTNNEQFF. The CDR3, as DNA: TGTGCCAGCAGCTTAGGGGCGGGATTAACCAACAATGAGCAGTTCTTC. Complete variable domain (other parts from reference TRBV7-2 and TRBJ2-1): GAGVSQSPSNKVTEKGKDVELRCDPISGHTALYWYRQSLGQGLEFLIYFQGNSAPDKSGLPSDRFSAERTGGSVSTLTIQRTQQEDSAVYLCASSLGAGLTNNEQFFGPGTRLTVL.